The text below deals with one T cell receptor (beta chain). Its antigen is currently unknown. This sample was taken from a study of T cell clones after liver transplantation. Study-wide context: Timepoints were pre-transplant, pre-withdrawal, and after withdrawal was completed or failed.

General observations from the study: Donor-reactive sequences fell more than third party-reactive ones, suggesting partial deletion. In a couple of subjects, few donor cells limited the measurable donor-reactive repertoire.

Some clones are missing from TCRdb's copy, which holds only in-frame ones; the method was immunoSEQ multiplex PCR. The top ten clones hold 2.8% of a sample with tens of thousands of clones, over 80% of them seen once. The sample was CD4+ T cells from blood, taken at the 22-month timepoint. The receptor was derived from a human patient who received a liver transplant. Some T cells may arise from the graft donor.

The CDR3 DNA reads TGTGCCAGCAGCTTAAGATTCGGACAGGGTGACGGCTACACCTTC. Protein product: CASSLRFGQGDGYTF. The chain couples TRBV7-9 to TRBJ1-2; 8 nucleotides agree with TRBD1. Germline V gives CDR1 SEHNR, CDR2 FQNEAQ (reference sequence). V lost 2 bases, J lost 8 bases, and 10 bases stayed unmatched. The CDR3 runs to 15 residues.